This T cell receptor (beta chain) was identified in a study of beta chain features in type 1 diabetes. Expressed TCRB transcripts were sequenced because the isolated RNA had all been reverse transcribed beforehand. Sequencing of naive, central memory and regulatory T cell samples gave an average of about 3.7 million reads. Method: immunoSEQ multiplex PCR; TCRdb's copy keeps in-frame clones and lacks some. The sample records around 340,000 clones, roughly a fifth being singletons. After removal of 3 bases from V and 7 bases from J, the junction contained 4 bases not matched to a gene. The germline V gene has CDR1 SNHLY and CDR2 FYNNEI. The CDR3 totals 13 residues.

The rearrangement links TRBV2 to TRBJ1-1; 8 bases fit TRBD1. This clonotype originated in a woman aged 18-29 years in good health. The sequencing sample was made of naive CD4+ T cells from blood. The CDR3, as DNA: TGTGCCAGCAGTGAGGACAGGGCCAATGAAGCTTTCTTT. Translated: CASSEDRANEAFF. Variable domain in full (rest from reference TRBV2 and TRBJ1-1): EPEVTQTPSHQVTQMGQEVILRCVPISNHLYFYWYRQILGQKVEFLVSFYNNEISEKSEIFDDQFSVERPDGSNFTLKIRSTKLEDSAMYFCASSEDRANEAFFGQGTRLTVV.